This T cell receptor (beta chain) derives from a study of Graves' ophthalmopathy and Graves' hyperthyroidism. The study excluded patients with other autoimmune diseases, uncontrolled infections, pregnancy or lactation. Study-level findings and limits: Ophthalmopathy versus stable hyperthyroidism: 13-signature model gave around 90% sensitivity, 81.08% specificity. Also, most clonotypes expanded in the thyroid above 0.001 frequency appeared in blood.

The table lists this clonotype with a count of one. Antigen specificity is unknown. Amplification targeted the TCR beta CDR3 regions, with RNA transcripts as the source material. The authors performed first-round RT-PCR with HTBI primers and then a second-round multiplex PCR. TCRdb used MiXCR to reprocess the multiplex PCR reads, holding one entry per CDR3 protein. This sample yields approximately 460,000 distinct CDR3 sequences, of which about 15% are seen a single time; about 9.4% belongs to the top ten. V gave up 6 bases and J gave up 2 bases; unmatched junction bases: 5. Germline CDR1 and CDR2: MNHNS and SASEGT. The CDR3 is made up of 14 amino acids.

The V call is TRBV6-1, the J call TRBJ2-7; 9 nucleotides align to TRBD1. The receptor comes from a woman aged 25 to 39 with Graves' ophthalmopathy. Sequencing input: blood. The CDR3 coding sequence is TGTGCCAGCAGCCGACGACAGGGGGCCTACGAGCAGTACTTC. The encoded protein is CASSRRQGAYEQYF.